These 16 T cell receptor beta chains came from one sample sequenced in a study of blood T cell repertoires in COVID-19. TCRdb keeps only in-frame clones here, not all; method: immunoSEQ multiplex PCR. The sample carries some 210,000 clones, 75% to 85% recorded once. What was sequenced was PBMCs or T cells enriched from blood (not recorded which). These receptors all stem from a middle-aged man who had recovered from COVID-19.

This sequence joins TRBV7-2 and TRBJ2-7, with 7 bases identical to TRBD2. Germline loops: CDR1 SGHTA, CDR2 FQGNSA. V trimming: 0 bases; J trimming: 2 bases; junction bases outside the gene matches: 4. This CDR3 is 15 amino acids long. The CDR3: CASSLAPGLAYEQYF. For the CDR3, the DNA is TGTGCCAGCAGCTTAGCCCCCGGACTAGCCTACGAGCAGTACTTC.

This chain joins TRBV7-9 and TRBJ1-1; 7 bases map to TRBD1. The CDR3 consists of 15 residues. Germline trimming cut 5 bases from V and 3 bases from J; bases unmatched to any gene: 9. Germline V gene data show CDR1 as SEHNR and CDR2 as FQNEAQ (reference sequence). The CDR3, as DNA: TGTGCCAGCAGCCCTATGACAGGGACCGACACTGAAGCTTTCTTT. Encoded protein: CASSPMTGTDTEAFF.

For the CDR3, the DNA is TGCGCCAGCAGCTCCTTTGCAGGTTCCTACGAGCAGTACTTC. It codes for CASSSFAGSYEQYF. This chain joins TRBV5-1 and TRBJ2-7; D remains unclear. The CDR3 sequence is 14 residues long. Trimming took 3 bases from V and 1 from J, leaving 11 bases between them. Germline CDR1 and CDR2: SGHRS and YFSETQ.

This clone was seen a handful of times. J is TRBJ2-2 and V is TRBV5-4; the D is unclear. Germline V lookup: CDR1 SGHNT, CDR2 YYREEE (reference sequence). The CDR3 covers 13 residues. V was clipped by 1 base and J by 5 bases, with 6 bases between them. DNA for the CDR3: TGTGCCAGCAGCTTGACGGGTACCGGGGAGCTGTTTTTT. Translating gives CASSLTGTGELFF.

The chain recombines TRBV7-6 with TRBJ2-1; weak D call: TRBD2 (5 bases). The ends were cut back, 1 base at V and 10 bases at J, with 17 bases in the middle. Germline V lookup: CDR1 SGHVS, CDR2 FNYEAQ. CDR3 length: 15 residues. This CDR3 reads CASSLGTSDAQEQFF. The CDR3 DNA reads TGTGCCAGCAGCTTAGGGACTTCTGACGCGCAGGAGCAGTTCTTC.

This chain uses TRBV24-1 with TRBJ2-3; 7 bases are shared with TRBD1. The CDR3 runs to 16 residues. Per the germline V gene, CDR1 is KGHDR and CDR2 is SFDVKD. After removal of 4 bases from V and 4 bases from J, the junction contained 10 bases not matched to a gene. The CDR3 DNA is TGTGCCACCAGTGACCCGTTAACAGGGGCCTCAGATACGCAGTATTTT. This translates into CATSDPLTGASDTQYF.

The chain recombines TRBV13 with TRBJ2-7, with 8 positions matching TRBD2. Germline-derived CDR1 and CDR2 are PRHDT and FYEKMQ (reference sequence). The CDR3 runs 13 residues. The V and J ends lost 4 bases and 3 bases, in that order; junction bases with no gene match: 2. The CDR3 sequence is CASSSGGDYEQYF. DNA of the CDR3: TGTGCCAGCAGCTCGGGGGGGGACTACGAGCAGTACTTC.

Regarding this clone: The same CDR3 arises from other DNA sequences in this sample as well. CDR3 amino acids: CASSLGGLGEKLFF. In DNA form, the CDR3 reads TGCGCCAGCAGCTTAGGGGGCCTAGGCGAAAAACTGTTTTTT. This chain connects TRBV5-1 to TRBJ1-4; 7 bases match TRBD1. The V gene's germline CDR1 is SGHRS and CDR2 YFSETQ. CDR3 length: 14 amino acids. Trimming at V came to 2 bases and at J to 8 bases, leaving 6 bases not matched to a gene.

The CDR3 nucleotides are TGTGCCACCAGTGATTTCAGGACTAGCGGGAGGAGGAATGAGCAGTTCTTC. It specifies CATSDFRTSGRRNEQFF. The J gene is TRBJ2-1, the V gene TRBV24-1; 14 bases agree with TRBD2. After removal of 1 base from V and 7 bases from J, the junction contained 5 bases not matched to a gene. The V gene's germline CDR1 is KGHDR and CDR2 SFDVKD. This CDR3 spans 17 amino acids.

This rearrangement joins TRBV6-5 to TRBJ2-5; perhaps TRBD1 as D (6 bases). The CDR3 sequence is 14 residues long. Trimming took off 0 bases at V and 2 bases at J, with 7 bases between the two ends. Germline values: CDR1 MNHEY, CDR2 SVGAGI. CDR3 amino acids: CASSYSDSQETQYF. The DNA for the CDR3 is TGTGCCAGCAGTTACTCGGACAGTCAAGAGACCCAGTACTTC.

The genes are TRBV16 and TRBJ1-4; TRBD1 agrees at 7 bases. The CDR3 has 15 residues. The germline V gene encodes CDR1 KGHSY and CDR2 FQNENV. After removal of 5 bases from V and 9 bases from J, the junction contained 12 bases not matched to a gene. Here the CDR3 reads CASSTRDSDSKKLFF. DNA of the CDR3: TGTGCCAGCAGCACCCGGGACAGTGACTCCAAAAAACTGTTTTTT.

V is TRBV24-1 and J is TRBJ2-2; 9 nucleotides align to TRBD1. The CDR3 is 16 amino acids. From germline, CDR1 is KGHDR and CDR2 SFDVKD. The V segment lost 4 bases and the J segment 5 bases; nucleotides outside the gene matches: 7. CDR3 nucleotides: TGTGCCACCAGTGACGGGGGACAGGGACTAACCGGGGAGCTGTTTTTT. This codes for CATSDGGQGLTGELFF.

J is TRBJ2-1 and V is TRBV5-4; 7 positions match TRBD1. The V gene's germline CDR1 is SGHNT and CDR2 YYREEE (reference sequence). This CDR3 spans 12 amino acids. The V gene end was trimmed by 9 bases and the J gene end by 10 bases; junction bases not matched to a gene: 10. The CDR3 nucleotides read TGTGCCACCCAGGGGACAGCCCTGGAGCAGTTCTTC. Translated: CATQGTALEQFF.

This chain connects TRBV27 to TRBJ2-3, with a tentative D call TRBD2 (6 bases). This CDR3 contains 15 residues. Trimming removed 2 bases from V and 5 bases from J, with 14 bases in between. Germline V CDR1 and CDR2: MNHEY, SMNVEV (reference sequence). This CDR3 is CASSLKFGGRDTQYF. The CDR3 region has the DNA TGTGCCAGCAGTTTAAAGTTTGGGGGGAGAGATACGCAGTATTTT.

The chain is built from TRBV3-1 (or the pseudogene TRBV3-2) and TRBJ1-4; D is unclear. Germline lookup yields CDR1 LGHDT and CDR2 YNNKEL (reference sequence). Trimming removed 0 bases at V and 2 bases at J, with 10 bases between. The length of the CDR3 is 16 residues. The CDR3 reads CASSQDSGWTNEKLFF. The CDR3 DNA sequence: TGTGCCAGCAGCCAAGATTCAGGATGGACTAATGAAAAACTGTTTTTT.

The chain has TRBV27 and TRBJ2-6; possible D gene TRBD1, 5 bases. CDR3 length: 16 amino acids. With 1 base removed from V and 2 bases from J, the gap between germline ends came to 9 bases. In germline, CDR1 is MNHEY, CDR2 SMNVEV (reference sequence). CDR3 in DNA: TGTGCCAGCAGTTTATTGACAGTCGCTGGGGCCAACGTCCTGACTTTC. Its protein is CASSLLTVAGANVLTF. The full variable domain, rest sourced from reference TRBV27 and TRBJ2-6, is EAQVTQNPRYLITVTGKKLTVTCSQNMNHEYMSWYRQDPGLGLRQIYYSMNVEVTDKGDVPEGYKVSRKEKRNFPLILESPSPNQTSLYFCASSLLTVAGANVLTFGAGSRLTVL.